Following are 7 T cell receptor beta chains from one sample sequenced in a study of tumor-infiltrating lymphocytes in primary liver carcinoma. The authors took blood RNA from unsorted whole blood and also extracted germline DNA. The researchers produced TCR beta cDNA from about 510 ng total RNA with a constant-region primer. Amplification in three nested multiplex PCR rounds with slightly modified ARM-PCR gave rise to TCR beta libraries. Rounds one and two of PCR, each of about 10 cycles, were primed with TRBV1-TRBV30 forward primers and a C-beta reverse primer. From the multiplex PCR reads, TCRdb called clonotypes with MiXCR, one entry per CDR3 protein. The sample yields 300,000 to 400,000 distinct CDR3 sequences, roughly 61% seen once. The sequenced sample was peripheral blood. Source of these receptors: a man aged 35-49 years with primary liver carcinoma and hepatitis B virus infection.

To note about this clonotype: Being one base from a much bigger clone, this may be a read error. This chain connects TRBV4-1 to TRBJ2-1; D is uncertain. The CDR3 covers 14 residues. Per germline, CDR1 MGHRA and CDR2 YSYEKL. With 3 bases removed from V and 7 bases from J, the gap between germline ends came to 13 bases. CDR3 region: CASSQPSDINEQFF. As DNA, the CDR3 is TGCGCCAGCAGCCAGCCAAGTGATATAAATGAGCAGTTCTTC.

The rearrangement uses TRBV4-1 and TRBJ1-4, with no clear D. Germline V CDR1 and CDR2: MGHRA, YSYEKL. V gave up 2 bases and J gave up 8 bases, with 18 bases separating them. The CDR3 runs 16 residues. For the CDR3, the DNA is TGCGCCAGCAGCCAACCCGTACGGGGAGTAGGGGAAAAACTGTTTTTT. It translates to CASSQPVRGVGEKLFF.

J is TRBJ2-1 and V is TRBV11-2; 10 bases are shared with TRBD1. CDR1 and CDR2 (germline): SGHAT, FQNNGV. The V gene end was trimmed by 5 bases and the J gene end by 8 bases; junction bases not matched to a gene: 6. The CDR3 is 14 residues long. The CDR3 region is CASSAPGQGYEQFF. CDR3 bases: TGTGCCAGCAGCGCTCCGGGACAGGGGTATGAGCAGTTCTTC.

In this sample, this clonotype turned up a few times. The CDR3 region has the DNA TGCGCCAGCAAGGGGGACACCCTTACAGATACGCAGTATTTT. It yields the protein CASKGDTLTDTQYF. The chain employs TRBV5-1 and TRBJ2-3, with a tentative D call TRBD1 (6 bases). The length of the CDR3 is 14 residues. Germline CDR1 and CDR2: SGHRS and YFSETQ. V lost 6 bases to trimming and J lost 3 bases, with 14 bases between them.

V gene TRBV29-1 combines with J gene TRBJ2-1, with 8 bases identical to TRBD1. The CDR3 covers 13 residues. Per the germline V gene, CDR1 is SQVTM and CDR2 is ANQGSEA. V lost 5 bases, J lost 7 bases, and 7 bases stayed unmatched. CDR3 nucleotides: TGCAGCGTTCGACAGGGGACGGAGAATGAGCAGTTCTTC. It encodes CSVRQGTENEQFF.

Of note for this clonotype: The junction does not match germline at one end; this may be a read error. The V call is TRBV5-1, the J call TRBJ1-3; D perhaps matches TRBD1 (6 bases). Germline CDR1 SGHRS, CDR2 YFSETQ. This CDR3 spans 14 amino acids. CDR3 bases: TGCGCCAACAGCTTACAGGGATCAGGAAACACCATATATTTT. It yields the protein CANSLQGSGNTIYF.

The rearrangement joins TRBV10-1 to TRBJ2-1; D unresolved. Germline CDR1 is WNHNN and CDR2 is SYGVQD (reference sequence). The CDR3 sequence is 13 residues long. V was clipped by 3 bases and J by 9 bases, with 12 bases between them. CDR3 residues: CASSEVGKSEQFF. The CDR3 DNA sequence: TGCGCCAGCAGTGAAGTAGGAAAGAGTGAGCAGTTCTTC.